This TCR beta chain derives from a study of T cell responses to AZD1222 COVID-19 vaccine. Study findings and constraints: Only a handful of AZD1222 recipients, roughly six in all, had baseline seropositivity. Compared with day 0, the breadth and depth of the Spike-specific TCR repertoire rose significantly after two doses of AZD1222.

Germline CDR1 reads MNHEY; CDR2 reads SMNVEV (reference sequence). Trimming removed 0 bases at V and 6 bases at J, with 12 bases between. This CDR3 spans 16 amino acids. In the case of this clone: The antigen remains undetermined.

Some clones are missing from TCRdb's copy, which holds only in-frame ones; the method was immunoSEQ multiplex PCR. Of some 130,000 clones in the sample, 85% to 95% were seen once. The sequenced sample was peripheral blood, obtained on day 0 of AZD1222 vaccination. The chain is built from TRBV27 and TRBJ1-6, with D unclear. This receptor was identified in an adult in good health. In DNA, the CDR3 is TGTGCCAGCAGTTTATCCCCCGTGGGTGGTAATTCACCCCTCCACTTT. Protein product: CASSLSPVGGNSPLHF.